Shown below are 8 T cell receptor beta chains from a single sample sequenced in a study of T-cell reconstitution after alpha-beta-depleted transplantation in children. Preparation of the TCRbeta library was carried out with unique molecular identifiers. TCRdb called the PCR reads again in MiXCR, with one record for every CDR3 protein. The table has roughly 500,000 distinct CDR3 sequences, over 9.5% seen once. The material sequenced was PBMCs, taken before TCRalphabeta/CD19-depleted stem cell transplant. These receptors were taken from a child aged 2 to 15 with inherited bone marrow failure, due to receive a stem cell transplant.

The J gene is TRBJ1-5, the V gene TRBV20-1, with D possibly matching TRBD1 (6 bases). Germline values: CDR1 DFQATT, CDR2 SNEGSKA (reference sequence). With 0 bases removed from V and 0 bases from J, the gap between germline ends came to 15 bases. The CDR3 has 17 residues. The CDR3 spells CSARDARTVDSNQPQHF. The CDR3 nucleotides read TGCAGTGCTAGAGATGCCCGGACAGTCGATAGCAATCAGCCCCAGCATTTT.

The sample holds many counts of this clonotype. The chain has TRBV2 and TRBJ2-1, with TRBD2 as a possible D gene (6 bases). V was shortened by 10 bases and J by 0 bases, with 13 bases between the two germline ends. This CDR3 is built from 14 residues. From germline, CDR1 is SNHLY and CDR2 FYNNEI. In DNA, the CDR3 is TGTGCCACCGGCCGGGACTCCTCCTACAATGAGCAGTTCTTC. Its protein product is CATGRDSSYNEQFF.

This clonotype was observed many times. This rearrangement joins TRBV3-1 to TRBJ2-7; D might be TRBD1 or TRBD2, each matching 5 bases. Germline V gives CDR1 LGHDT, CDR2 YNNKEL (reference sequence). The V end lost 0 bases, the J end lost 3 bases, and 15 bases lay between the germline ends. The CDR3 loop spans 16 amino acids. In nucleotides, the CDR3 is TGTGCCAGCAGCCAAGATCTTAGAGGGGCCGGCTACGAGCAGTACTTC. This sequence encodes CASSQDLRGAGYEQYF.

This clonotype was counted many times. The V and J genes are TRBV20-1 and TRBJ2-2, with D tentatively TRBD1 (6 bases). Germline values: CDR1 DFQATT, CDR2 SNEGSKA (reference sequence). This CDR3 region has 15 residues. Trimming cost V 5 bases and J 5 bases, with 18 bases left between them. CDR3 sequence (DNA): TGCAGTGCTCCAAATATCAGGGGAAGGACCGGGGAGCTGTTTTTT. Translation gives CSAPNIRGRTGELFF.

This clonotype has a count of ten or more. V gene TRBV29-1 combines with J gene TRBJ1-1; 8 bases are shared with TRBD1. With V trimmed by 3 bases and J by 6 bases, 6 bases remained unmatched. This CDR3 has 13 amino acids. Germline values: CDR1 SQVTM, CDR2 ANQGSEA. CDR3 loop: CSVEMDRASEAFF. In DNA, the CDR3 is TGCAGCGTTGAGATGGACAGGGCCTCTGAAGCTTTCTTT.

J is TRBJ2-1 and V is TRBV30; D gene unclear. Germline-derived CDR1 and CDR2 are GTSNPN and SVGIG (reference sequence). V lost 2 bases, J lost 10 bases, and 9 bases lay in between. The CDR3 length is 11 residues. This CDR3 is CAWSIVWEQFF. CDR3 coding DNA: TGTGCCTGGAGTATCGTATGGGAGCAGTTCTTC.

The table lists this clonotype with a few counts. The chain links TRBV7-9 to TRBJ2-1, with TRBD2 identical over 11 bases. CDR3 length equals 14 residues. Germline lookup yields CDR1 SEHNR and CDR2 FQNEAQ (reference sequence). V was clipped by 11 bases and J by 0 bases; unmatched bases: 3. CDR3 in amino acids: CAGSGRASYNEQFF. In DNA, the CDR3 is TGTGCCGGTAGCGGGAGGGCCTCCTACAATGAGCAGTTCTTC.

This clonotype has a handful of counts. The chain uses TRBV5-1 and TRBJ2-3, with 7 bases matching TRBD1. Germline CDR1 SGHRS, CDR2 YFSETQ. The CDR3 loop spans 14 amino acids. Losses at the gene ends were 4 bases for V and 5 bases for J; bases not matched to a gene: 7. CDR3 sequence (DNA): TGCGCCAGCAGCGGGCAGGGGGTTGGAGATACGCAGTATTTT. Its translation is CASSGQGVGDTQYF.